The clone carrying this TCR beta chain was observed a few times. Its antigen is not identified. The data were taken from a study of CD8 T cells in ankylosing spondylitis. Study-level points and caveats: It appeared that ankylosing spondylitis blood was characterized by a TCR beta motif of several highly homologous variants. Enrichment of disease-linked clones was reportedly significant in matched ankylosing spondylitis synovial fluid.

From the 5' RACE reads, TCRdb called clonotypes with MiXCR, one entry per CDR3 protein. The table lists 400,000 to 450,000 distinct CDR3 sequences, roughly 15% of them singletons. The CDR3 contains 15 residues. V shed 0 bases, J shed 6 bases, and the junction held 3 bases outside the gene matches. The germline gives CDR1 SEHNR, CDR2 FQNEAQ (reference sequence). Sequencing input: blood, either unsorted or a sorted T cell fraction (not recorded which). This receptor was taken from a male donor with ankylosing spondylitis. The chain combines TRBV7-9 with TRBJ1-1; TRBD1 aligns across 11 bases. The CDR3 loop reads CASSLADRGQPEAFF. CDR3 bases: TGTGCCAGCAGCTTAGCGGACAGGGGGCAACCTGAAGCTTTCTTT.